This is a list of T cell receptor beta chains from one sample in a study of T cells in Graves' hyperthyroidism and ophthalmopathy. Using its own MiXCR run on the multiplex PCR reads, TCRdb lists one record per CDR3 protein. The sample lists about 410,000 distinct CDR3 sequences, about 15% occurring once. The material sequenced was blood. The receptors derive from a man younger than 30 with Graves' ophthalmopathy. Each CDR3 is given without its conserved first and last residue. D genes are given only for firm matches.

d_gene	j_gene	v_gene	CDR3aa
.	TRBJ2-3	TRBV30	AWIPAGSADTQY
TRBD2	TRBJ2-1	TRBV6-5	ASSYSGTSGYNEQF
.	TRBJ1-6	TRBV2	ASSDSVQGNSPLH
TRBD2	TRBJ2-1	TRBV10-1	ATITPPRLAGRSGF
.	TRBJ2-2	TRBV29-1	SVRAGWVTGELF
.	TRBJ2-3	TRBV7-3	ASSLKGQLTDTQY
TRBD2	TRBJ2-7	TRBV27	ASRLRGGGTSWLKQY
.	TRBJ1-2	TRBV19	ASSSARQDTNYGYT
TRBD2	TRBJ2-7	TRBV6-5	ASSYSTAGGAYFEQY
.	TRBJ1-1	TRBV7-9	ASSLNTGHMNTEAF
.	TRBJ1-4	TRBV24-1	ATSPHGDGKKLF
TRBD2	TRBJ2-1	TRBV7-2	ASSLRRTSGLYEQF
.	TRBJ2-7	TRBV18	ASCPTENYEQY
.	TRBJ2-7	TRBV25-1	ASMLGLEQY
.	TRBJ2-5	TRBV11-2	ASSSLTQETQY
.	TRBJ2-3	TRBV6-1	ASGPVLTDTQY
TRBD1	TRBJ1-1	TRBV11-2	ASRGVRQGLEAF
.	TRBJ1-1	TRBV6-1	ASRPAMNTEAF
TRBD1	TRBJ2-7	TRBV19	ASSQSRDSFYEQY
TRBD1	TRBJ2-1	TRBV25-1	ASVEYRGNEQF
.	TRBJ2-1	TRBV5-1	ASSLGRGTDNEQF
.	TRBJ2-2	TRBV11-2	ASSNEGGELF
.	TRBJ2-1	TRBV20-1	SARDPDFYNEQF
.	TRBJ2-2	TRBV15	ATSSPPGGVQNTGELF
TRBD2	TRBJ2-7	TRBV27	ASRNDPIAGGSYEQH
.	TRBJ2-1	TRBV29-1	SAPVRGGEQF